The source of this T cell receptor (beta chain) is a study of cytomegalovirus exposure and HLA in healthy donors. Findings and limits, study-wide: HLA allele associations emerged for some 16,000 TCR beta sequences in a later analysis, at 0.05 false discovery rate. Analyzed later, most CMV-associated TCR beta chains appeared HLA-restricted. Earlier analysis looked at TCR beta V segments, and most were productive about 90% or about 30% of the time.

Germline loops: CDR1 SGHDT, CDR2 YYEEEE. The CDR3 is 16 residues long. V was cut by 2 bases and J by 2 bases, with 17 bases left in between. The study ran its PCR with 60 Vbeta and 13 Jbeta primers. Per the authors' pipeline: A follow-up analysis tallied about 80 million unique TCR beta chains, roughly 9.9 million shared. Here immunoSEQ multiplex PCR was the method, and the copy in TCRdb shows in-frame clones only, minus some. V and J calls and clone size come straight from that table; D and trimming were deduced from the DNA. The table records about 150,000 clones, over 75% of them present only once. Comments on this clone: Its antigen is currently unknown.

Sequencing used PBMCs. V is TRBV5-6 and J is TRBJ2-7; D is ambiguous. The receptor comes from a male donor in good health and CMV-seronegative. CDR3 DNA sequence: TGTGCCAGCAGCTTCCGTGGGTCTAGTCGACCCTACGAGCAGTACTTC. Protein: CASSFRGSSRPYEQYF.